The clone carrying this TCR beta chain was seen only once. The CDR3 length is 15 residues. Germline CDR1 is SGHAT and CDR2 is FQDESV (reference sequence). V lost 1 base and J lost 0, with 9 bases in between. This specimen belongs to a study of PD-1 blockade in mismatch repair-deficient tumors. Only in-frame clones appear in the TCRdb table, and some are missing; sequencing was by immunoSEQ multiplex PCR. The data show 35,000 to 45,000 clones, around 84% seen once. PCR or immunohistochemistry showed mismatch repair deficiency in every enrolled patient. The origin of this receptor is an adult with mismatch repair-deficient cancer. The specimen was peripheral blood, collected 75 to 85 weeks after starting pembrolizumab. The rearrangement uses TRBV11-1 and TRBJ2-5; a possible D gene is TRBD1 (5 bases). This chain's CDR3 is CASSLGTSYQETQYF. Written as DNA, the CDR3 is TGTGCCAGCAGCTTAGGGACATCGTACCAAGAGACCCAGTACTTC.